Listed below are T cell receptor beta chains from one sample, sequenced in a study of brain metastases from non-small cell lung cancer. The table came from immunoSEQ multiplex PCR; TCRdb's copy has only in-frame clones and leaves some out. The sample has some 920 clones, nearly 95% seen once. Sequencing was done on a sample of tumor-adjacent normal tissue. The receptors were gathered from a donor aged 40 or over with non-small cell lung cancer. The CDR3 runs from the conserved cysteine through the conserved F or W. The D gene is left open where the match is weak. Size is stated for part of the rows, as once, few or many counts, or as a class when the clone is expanded.

cdr3_length	j_call	d_call	clone_size	v_call	cdr3_aa	cdr3_nt
16	TRBJ2-5	TRBD2	NA	TRBV5-4	CASSLGVSGGQETQYF	TGTGCCAGCAGCTTGGGGGTTAGCGGGGGCCAAGAGACCCAGTACTTC
14	TRBJ2-7	NA	NA	TRBV6-1	CASSDRGTTYEQYF	TGTGCCAGCAGTGACCGAGGGACCACCTACGAGCAGTACTTC
14	TRBJ2-7	NA	NA	TRBV7-9	CASSSSQSSYEQYF	TGTGCCAGCAGCTCGTCTCAGAGCTCCTACGAGCAGTACTTC
13	TRBJ1-4	NA	NA	TRBV9	CASSQGPNEKLFF	TGTGCCAGCAGCCAGGGGCCTAATGAAAAACTGTTTTTT
11	TRBJ1-6	NA	NA	TRBV12-3/TRBV12-4	CASSATGTLHF	TGTGCCAGCAGTGCTACAGGAACCCTCCACTTT
16	TRBJ2-5	TRBD2	NA	TRBV15	CATSRPIAGGAETQYF	TGTGCCACCAGCAGACCTATAGCGGGGGGGGCAGAGACCCAGTACTTC
13	TRBJ2-3	NA	once	TRBV9	CASSRIKTDTQYF	TGTGCCAGCAGCCGTATCAAAACAGATACGCAGTATTTT
16	TRBJ1-1	TRBD1	NA	TRBV28	CASNWRGRGSNTEAFF	TGTGCCAGCAATTGGAGGGGGCGGGGCTCGAACACTGAAGCTTTCTTT
18	TRBJ2-5	TRBD2	NA	TRBV4-2	CASSQEVQAGGLMETQYF	TGTGCCAGCAGCCAAGAAGTACAAGCGGGGGGGCTAATGGAGACCCAGTACTTC
11	TRBJ2-3	NA	NA	TRBV7-2	CASRGTDTQYF	TGTGCCAGCAGGGGTACAGATACGCAGTATTTT
14	TRBJ2-3	TRBD2	few	TRBV10-3	CAISESGGSDTQYF	TGTGCCATCAGTGAGTCCGGGGGGTCAGATACGCAGTATTTT
17	TRBJ1-2	NA	NA	TRBV9	CASSWGDKARPRYGYTF	TGTGCCAGCAGCTGGGGGGACAAGGCCCGCCCGAGGTATGGCTACACCTTC
13	TRBJ1-1	NA	NA	TRBV27	CASTDRQNTEAFF	TGTGCCAGCACCGACAGGCAAAACACTGAAGCTTTCTTT
17	TRBJ2-3	NA	NA	TRBV6-1	CASSEATGSAVTDTQYF	TGTGCCAGCAGTGAAGCGACTGGTTCGGCGGTCACAGATACGCAGTATTTT
12	TRBJ1-2	NA	NA	TRBV5-1	CASSQGNYGYTF	TGCGCCAGCAGTCAAGGGAACTATGGCTACACCTTC
15	TRBJ2-3	NA	NA	TRBV7-2	CASSLELARTDTQYF	TGTGCCAGCAGCTTAGAACTAGCACGCACAGATACGCAGTATTTT
17	TRBJ2-7	TRBD2	once	TRBV9	CASSAREGQGGSYEQYF	TGTGCCAGCAGCGCCCGAGAGGGGCAGGGAGGGTCCTACGAGCAGTACTTC
14	TRBJ1-1	TRBD1	NA	TRBV6-4	CASSLNQGATEAFF	TGTGCCAGCAGTCTGAACCAGGGGGCAACTGAAGCTTTCTTT
16	TRBJ2-2	TRBD1	NA	TRBV15	CATSTRRQGVAGELFF	TGTGCCACCAGCACCCGTAGACAGGGTGTGGCCGGGGAGCTGTTTTTT
16	TRBJ2-1	TRBD1	once	TRBV27	CASRTLTGQNVNEQFF	TGTGCCAGCCGAACTTTGACAGGGCAAAATGTGAATGAGCAGTTCTTC
13	TRBJ1-1	NA	NA	TRBV19	CASSIGRKGEAFF	TGTGCCAGTAGTATAGGCAGGAAAGGGGAAGCTTTCTTT
15	TRBJ2-7	NA	NA	TRBV3-1/TRBV3-2	CASSPPGPFGYEQYF	TGTGCCAGCAGCCCCCCGGGGCCTTTCGGCTACGAGCAGTACTTC
17	TRBJ1-6	NA	NA	TRBV5-1	CASSWAGTAGGNSPLHF	TGCGCCAGCAGCTGGGCCGGAACAGCGGGGGGGAATTCACCCCTCCACTTT
14	TRBJ1-2	NA	NA	TRBV6-5	CASSYSSLTEGYTF	TGTGCCAGCAGTTACTCGAGCCTGACAGAGGGCTACACCTTC
15	TRBJ2-3	TRBD2	NA	TRBV18	CASSLMTSNADTQYF	TGTGCCAGCTCACTTATGACTAGCAACGCAGATACGCAGTATTTT
14	TRBJ2-5	NA	NA	TRBV5-8	CASSLRFLQETQYF	TGTGCCAGCAGCTTGAGGTTCCTCCAGGAGACCCAGTACTTC
13	TRBJ1-2	NA	NA	TRBV10-3	CAISEGHDYGYTF	TGTGCCATCAGTGAAGGACACGACTATGGCTACACCTTC
13	TRBJ2-1	NA	NA	TRBV6-6	CASSYSRFYEQFF	TGTGCCAGCAGTTACTCGAGATTTTATGAGCAGTTCTTC